This T cell receptor (beta chain) was found in a study of Graves' ophthalmopathy and Graves' hyperthyroidism. Study-level background: Cases classed as stable hyperthyroidism had no ophthalmopathy within 18 months of follow-up.

The TCR beta CDR3 regions underwent amplification from RNA transcripts. The workflow started with a first-round RT-PCR run with HTBI primers and then moved on to a second-round multiplex PCR. TCRdb re-called the multiplex PCR reads through MiXCR, storing one row per CDR3 protein. In the table there are about 500,000 distinct CDR3 sequences, under 45% of which are singletons. Pregnant or lactating patients and those with other autoimmune diseases or uncontrolled infections were excluded. Orbital computed tomography, thyroid ultrasound, TRAb, serum thyroxine and clinical symptoms formed the basis of diagnosis. Between the trimmed V and J ends, which lost 4 bases and 4 bases, there was a span of 16 bases. This CDR3 comprises 15 residues. Germline V CDR1 and CDR2: MNHEY, SVGAGI.

The clonotype comes from an adult man with Graves' hyperthyroidism. The V call is TRBV6-5, the J call TRBJ1-2; no clear D gene. Sequenced: peripheral blood or thyroid tissue (not recorded which). The CDR3 nucleotides read TGTGCCAGCAGTTCCCCCAGGAGGCGTTCCTATGGCTACACCTTC. Encoded protein: CASSSPRRRSYGYTF.